This T cell receptor (beta chain) was obtained from a study of neurological immune-mediated disorders. From the 5' RACE reads, TCRdb called clonotypes with MiXCR, one entry per CDR3 protein. Counted here are around 40,000 distinct CDR3 sequences, 7% to 8.5% occurring once; the ten biggest clones make up approximately 5.4%. This clonotype was seen at least ten times. This CDR3 is built from 13 residues. The V end was cut by 1 base, the J end by 4 bases, with 5 bases between. In germline, CDR1 is LGHDT, CDR2 YNNKEL (reference sequence). The TCR comes from a man aged 50 to 60 in good health. The sequenced sample was CD4+ T cells from blood. The V call is TRBV3-1, the J call TRBJ2-4; D remains ambiguous. CDR3 nucleotide sequence: TGTGCCAGCAGCCAAGGGCCGAAAAACATTCAGTACTTC. This codes for CASSQGPKNIQYF.